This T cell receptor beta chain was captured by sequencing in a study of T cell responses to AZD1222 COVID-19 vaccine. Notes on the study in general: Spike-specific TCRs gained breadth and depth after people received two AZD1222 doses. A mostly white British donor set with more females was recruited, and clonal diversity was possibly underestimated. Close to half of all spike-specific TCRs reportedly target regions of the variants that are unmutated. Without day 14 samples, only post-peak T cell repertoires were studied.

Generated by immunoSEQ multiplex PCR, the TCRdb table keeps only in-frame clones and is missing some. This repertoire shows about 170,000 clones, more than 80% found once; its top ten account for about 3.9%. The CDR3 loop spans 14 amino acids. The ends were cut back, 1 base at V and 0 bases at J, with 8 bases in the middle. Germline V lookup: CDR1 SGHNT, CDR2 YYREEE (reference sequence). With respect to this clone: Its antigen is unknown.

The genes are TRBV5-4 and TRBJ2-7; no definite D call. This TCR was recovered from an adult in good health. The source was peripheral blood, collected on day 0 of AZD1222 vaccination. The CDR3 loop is CASSLRASSYEQYF. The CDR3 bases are TGTGCCAGCAGCTTGAGGGCCTCCTCCTACGAGCAGTACTTC.